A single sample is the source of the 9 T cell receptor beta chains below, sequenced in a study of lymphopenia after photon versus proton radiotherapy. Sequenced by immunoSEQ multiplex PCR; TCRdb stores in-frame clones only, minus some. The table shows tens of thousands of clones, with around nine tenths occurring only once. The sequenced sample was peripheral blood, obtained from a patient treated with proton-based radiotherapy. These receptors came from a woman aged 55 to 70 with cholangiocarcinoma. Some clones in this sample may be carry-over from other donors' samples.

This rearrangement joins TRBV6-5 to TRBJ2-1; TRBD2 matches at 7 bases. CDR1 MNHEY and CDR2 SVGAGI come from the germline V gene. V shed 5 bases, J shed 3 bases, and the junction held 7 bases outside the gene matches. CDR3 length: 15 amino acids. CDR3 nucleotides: TGTGCCAGCAGTCGTCACCGGGGGGACTACAATGAGCAGTTCTTC. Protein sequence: CASSRHRGDYNEQFF.

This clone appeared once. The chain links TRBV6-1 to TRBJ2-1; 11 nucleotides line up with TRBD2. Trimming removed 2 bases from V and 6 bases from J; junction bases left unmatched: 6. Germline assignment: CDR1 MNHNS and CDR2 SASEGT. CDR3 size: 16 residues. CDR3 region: CASSELAGGPVNEQFF. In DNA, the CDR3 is TGTGCCAGCAGTGAATTAGCGGGGGGGCCGGTCAATGAGCAGTTCTTC.

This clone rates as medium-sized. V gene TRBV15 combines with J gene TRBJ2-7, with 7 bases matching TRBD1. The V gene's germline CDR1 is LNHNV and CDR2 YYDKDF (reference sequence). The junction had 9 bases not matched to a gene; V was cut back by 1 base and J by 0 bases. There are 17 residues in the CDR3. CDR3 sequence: CATSRALTGAASYEQYF. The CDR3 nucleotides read TGTGCCACCAGCAGAGCCCTAACAGGGGCGGCCTCCTACGAGCAGTACTTC. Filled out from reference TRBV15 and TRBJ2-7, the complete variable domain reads DAMVIQNPRYQVTQFGKPVTLSCSQTLNHNVMYWYQQKSSQAPKLLFHYYDKDFNNEADTPDNFQSRRPNTSFCFLDIRSPGLGDTAMYLCATSRALTGAASYEQYFGPGTRLTVT.

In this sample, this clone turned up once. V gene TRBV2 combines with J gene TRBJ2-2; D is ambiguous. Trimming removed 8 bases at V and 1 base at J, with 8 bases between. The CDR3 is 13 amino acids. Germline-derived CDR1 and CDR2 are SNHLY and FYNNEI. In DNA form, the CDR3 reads TGTGCCAGCGGATGGCAGAACACCGGGGAGCTGTTTTTT. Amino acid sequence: CASGWQNTGELFF.

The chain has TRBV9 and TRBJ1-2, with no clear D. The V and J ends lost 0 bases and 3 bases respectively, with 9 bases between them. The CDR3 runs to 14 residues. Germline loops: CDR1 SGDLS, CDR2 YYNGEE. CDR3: CASSVAYRDYGYTF. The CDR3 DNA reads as TGTGCCAGCAGCGTAGCTTACAGAGACTATGGCTACACCTTC.

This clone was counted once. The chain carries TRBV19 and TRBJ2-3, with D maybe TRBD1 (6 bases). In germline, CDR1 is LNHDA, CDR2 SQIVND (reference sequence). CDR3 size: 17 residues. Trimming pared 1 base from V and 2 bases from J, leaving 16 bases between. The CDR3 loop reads CASSIVTGSLLTDTQYF. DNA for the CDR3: TGTGCCAGTAGTATAGTCACAGGGAGCCTCCTCACAGATACGCAGTATTTT.

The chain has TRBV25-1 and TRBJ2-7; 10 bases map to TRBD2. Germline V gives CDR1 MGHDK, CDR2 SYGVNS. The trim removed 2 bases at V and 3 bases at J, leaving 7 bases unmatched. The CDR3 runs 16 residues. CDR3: CASSELPSGGFYEQYF. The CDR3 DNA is TGTGCCAGCAGTGAACTCCCTAGCGGGGGATTCTACGAGCAGTACTTC.

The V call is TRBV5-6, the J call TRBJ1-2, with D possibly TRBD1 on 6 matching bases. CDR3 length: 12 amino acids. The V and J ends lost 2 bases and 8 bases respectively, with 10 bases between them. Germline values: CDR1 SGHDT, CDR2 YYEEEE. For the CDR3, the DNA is TGTGCCAGCAGCTTTGCGGGGGGCGGCTACACCTTC. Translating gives CASSFAGGGYTF.

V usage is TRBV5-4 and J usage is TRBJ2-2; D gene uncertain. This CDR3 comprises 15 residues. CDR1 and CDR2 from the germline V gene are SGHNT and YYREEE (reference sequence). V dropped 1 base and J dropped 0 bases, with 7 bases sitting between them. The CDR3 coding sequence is TGTGCCAGCAGCTTGTTCCTCGCGAACACCGGGGAGCTGTTTTTT. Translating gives CASSLFLANTGELFF.